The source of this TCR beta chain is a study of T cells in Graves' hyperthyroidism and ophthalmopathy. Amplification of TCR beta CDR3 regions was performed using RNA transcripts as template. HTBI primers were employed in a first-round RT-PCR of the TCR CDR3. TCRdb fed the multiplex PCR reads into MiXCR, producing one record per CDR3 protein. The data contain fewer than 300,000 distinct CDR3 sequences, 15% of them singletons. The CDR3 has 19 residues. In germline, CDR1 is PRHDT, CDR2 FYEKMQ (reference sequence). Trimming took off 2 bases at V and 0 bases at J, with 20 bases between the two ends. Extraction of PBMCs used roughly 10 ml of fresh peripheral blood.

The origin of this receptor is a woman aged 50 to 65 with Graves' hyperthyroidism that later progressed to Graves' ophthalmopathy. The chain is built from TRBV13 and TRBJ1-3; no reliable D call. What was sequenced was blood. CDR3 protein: CASSLYKGGFTFSGNTIYF. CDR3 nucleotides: TGTGCCAGCAGCTTATATAAGGGCGGATTCACTTTCTCTGGAAACACCATATATTTT.